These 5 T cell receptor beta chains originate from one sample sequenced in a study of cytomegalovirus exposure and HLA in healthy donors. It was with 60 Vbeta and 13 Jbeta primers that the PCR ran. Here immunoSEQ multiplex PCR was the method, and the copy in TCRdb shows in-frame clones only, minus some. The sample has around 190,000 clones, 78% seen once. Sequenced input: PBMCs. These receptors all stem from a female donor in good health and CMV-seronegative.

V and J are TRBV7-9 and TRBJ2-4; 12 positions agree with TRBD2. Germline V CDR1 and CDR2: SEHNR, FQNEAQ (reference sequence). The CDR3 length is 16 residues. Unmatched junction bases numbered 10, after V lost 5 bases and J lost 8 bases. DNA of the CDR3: TGTGCCAGCAGCCTAGGACTAGCGGGACCCCGGTACATTCAGTACTTC. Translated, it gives CASSLGLAGPRYIQYF.

CDR3 coding DNA: TGTGCCAGCAGGGCTGACACAGAGACCCAGTACTTC. It codes for CASRADTETQYF. The V and J genes are TRBV2 and TRBJ2-5; D gene uncertain. The ends were cut back, 6 bases at V and 4 bases at J, with 9 bases in the middle. CDR1 SNHLY and CDR2 FYNNEI come from the germline V gene. The CDR3 runs 12 residues.

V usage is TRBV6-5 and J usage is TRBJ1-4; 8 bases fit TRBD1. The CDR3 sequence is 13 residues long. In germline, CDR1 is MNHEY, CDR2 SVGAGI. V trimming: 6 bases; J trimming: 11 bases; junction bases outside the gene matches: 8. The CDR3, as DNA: TGTGCCAGCAGCACAGGGGGTCAGGAGAAACTGTTTTTT. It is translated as CASSTGGQEKLFF.

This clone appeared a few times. The CDR3 reads CASSLEASGSETQYF. CDR3 coding DNA: TGTGCCAGCAGCTTAGAGGCTAGCGGGAGTGAGACCCAGTACTTC. The chain is built from TRBV7-2 and TRBJ2-5, with 10 bases aligning to TRBD2. In germline, CDR1 is SGHTA, CDR2 FQGNSA. The CDR3 is 15 amino acids. V gave up 1 base and J gave up 5 bases; unmatched junction bases: 4.

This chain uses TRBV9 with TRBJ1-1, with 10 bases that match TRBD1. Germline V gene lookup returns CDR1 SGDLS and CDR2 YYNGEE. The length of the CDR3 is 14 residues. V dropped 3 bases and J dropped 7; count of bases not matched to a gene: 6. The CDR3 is CASSGRQGAGEAFF. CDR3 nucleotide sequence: TGTGCCAGCAGCGGAAGACAGGGGGCTGGTGAAGCTTTCTTT.